These 6 T cell receptor beta chains originate from one sample sequenced in a study of metastatic and nonmetastatic thyroid tumors. TCRdb re-analyzed the PCR reads through MiXCR. The table records tens of thousands of clones, 10% to 15% of them present only once. Every patient underwent thyroid surgery untreated. What was sequenced was blood. The receptors were gathered from a female donor with papillary thyroid cancer or a benign thyroid nodule (not recorded which). Some clones in this sample may be carry-over from other donors' samples.

This chain connects TRBV19 to TRBJ2-3, with 9 bases fitting TRBD2. The germline CDR1 and CDR2 sequences are LNHDA and SQIVND (reference sequence). The V gene end was trimmed by 3 bases and the J gene end by 2 bases; junction bases not matched to a gene: 6. The CDR3 has 16 amino acids. CDR3 protein: CASSMATSGHTDTQYF. DNA for the CDR3: TGTGCCAGTAGTATGGCCACTAGCGGGCACACAGATACGCAGTATTTT.

This clone was observed a few times. The chain combines TRBV11-2 with TRBJ2-7, with 9 bases lining up with TRBD2. The CDR3 runs to 17 residues. Germline V CDR1 and CDR2: SGHAT, FQNNGV. Trimming took 3 bases from V and 2 from J; bases not matched to a gene: 11. In nucleotides, the CDR3 is TGTGCCAGCAGCTTCTCTTTAGCGGGGGTCGAACCCTACGAGCAGTACTTC. It specifies CASSFSLAGVEPYEQYF.

This clone was observed at least ten times. The V call is TRBV28, the J call TRBJ1-3; D unresolved. Germline assignment: CDR1 MDHEN and CDR2 SYDVKM. Trimming stripped 3 bases from V and 2 bases from J, with 8 bases between. This CDR3 has 14 residues. CDR3 nucleotides: TGTGCCAGCAGTTTCGGCGGGGCTGGAAACACCATATATTTT. This encodes CASSFGGAGNTIYF.

This clone was seen at least ten times. The CDR3 bases are TGTGCCTGGAGGGGGGGGTTTCTAGCGGGAGCAGGGGAGCTGTTTTTT. Its protein product is CAWRGGFLAGAGELFF. This chain joins TRBV30 and TRBJ2-2; TRBD2 aligns across 10 bases. The CDR3 consists of 16 residues. Per germline, CDR1 GTSNPN and CDR2 SVGIG (reference sequence). The V gene end was trimmed by 3 bases and the J gene end by 8 bases; junction bases not matched to a gene: 12.

This clone came up many times. A much larger clonotype is one base distant, so this may be a read error. The rearrangement joins TRBV30 to TRBJ1-2; D ambiguous. The CDR3 extends over 15 amino acids. Germline V gene sequence: CDR1 GTSNPN, CDR2 SVGIG (reference sequence). The CDR3 sequence is CAWSAGGAPNDGYTF. CDR3 sequence (DNA): TGTGCCTGGAGTGCGGGTGGTGCTCCTAACGATGGCTACACCTTC.

In its sample, this clone was seen many times. The rearrangement links TRBV30 to TRBJ1-5, with TRBD1 matching over 7 bases. This CDR3 is 14 amino acids long. Germline assignment: CDR1 GTSNPN and CDR2 SVGIG (reference sequence). The V and J ends lost 2 bases and 5 bases, in that order; junction bases with no gene match: 6. CDR3: CAWSTGRGDQPQHF. The CDR3 DNA is TGTGCCTGGAGTACAGGCAGGGGGGATCAGCCCCAGCATTTT.